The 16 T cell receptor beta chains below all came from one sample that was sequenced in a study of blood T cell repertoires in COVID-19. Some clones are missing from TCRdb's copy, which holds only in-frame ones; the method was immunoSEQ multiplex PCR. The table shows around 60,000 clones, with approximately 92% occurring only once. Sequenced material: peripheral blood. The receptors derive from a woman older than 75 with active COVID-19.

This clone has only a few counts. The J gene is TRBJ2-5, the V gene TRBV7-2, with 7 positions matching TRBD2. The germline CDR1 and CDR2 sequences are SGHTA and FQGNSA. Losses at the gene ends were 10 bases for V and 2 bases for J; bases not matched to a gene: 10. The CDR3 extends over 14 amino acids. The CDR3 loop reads CATQRPGLQETQYF. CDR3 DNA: TGTGCCACCCAACGCCCGGGACTACAAGAGACCCAGTACTTC.

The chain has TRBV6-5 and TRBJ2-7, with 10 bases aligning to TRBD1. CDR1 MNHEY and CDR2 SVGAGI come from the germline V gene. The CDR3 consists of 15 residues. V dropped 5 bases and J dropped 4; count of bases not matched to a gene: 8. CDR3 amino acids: CASSTRDRGWYEQYV. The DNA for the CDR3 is TGTGCCAGCAGTACCCGGGACAGGGGTTGGTACGAGCAGTACGTC.

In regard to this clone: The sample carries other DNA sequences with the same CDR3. CDR3 DNA: TGTGCCAGCAGCTCATGGGGGCGGAATGGCTACACCTTC. This translates into CASSSWGRNGYTF. The chain is built from TRBV28 and TRBJ1-2; maybe TRBD1 (6 bases). The CDR3 has 13 amino acids. V lost 6 bases, J lost 6 bases, and 14 bases lay in between. The germline gives CDR1 MDHEN, CDR2 SYDVKM.

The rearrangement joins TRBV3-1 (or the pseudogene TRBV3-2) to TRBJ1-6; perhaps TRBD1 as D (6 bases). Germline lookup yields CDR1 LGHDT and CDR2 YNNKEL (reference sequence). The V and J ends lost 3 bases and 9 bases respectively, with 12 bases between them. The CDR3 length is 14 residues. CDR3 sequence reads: CASSQDRAGSPLHF. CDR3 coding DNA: TGTGCCAGCAGCCAGGACAGAGCTGGTTCACCCCTCCACTTT.

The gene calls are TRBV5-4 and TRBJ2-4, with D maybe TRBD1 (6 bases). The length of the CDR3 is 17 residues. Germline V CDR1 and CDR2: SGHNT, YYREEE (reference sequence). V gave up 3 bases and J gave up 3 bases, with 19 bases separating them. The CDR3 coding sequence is TGTGCCAGCAGCTCCCAAGGGGGAACTAGTGGCAAAAACATTCAGTACTTC. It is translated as CASSSQGGTSGKNIQYF.

The CDR3, as DNA: TGCGCCAGCGCCCAGGAGAGGGCGAGCACAGATACGCAGTATTTT. This gives the protein CASAQERASTDTQYF. The chain combines TRBV5-1 with TRBJ2-3, with D possibly being TRBD2 (5 bases). CDR1 is SGHRS and CDR2 is YFSETQ in the germline V gene. The CDR3 consists of 15 residues. V lost 7 bases and J lost 0, with 15 bases in between.

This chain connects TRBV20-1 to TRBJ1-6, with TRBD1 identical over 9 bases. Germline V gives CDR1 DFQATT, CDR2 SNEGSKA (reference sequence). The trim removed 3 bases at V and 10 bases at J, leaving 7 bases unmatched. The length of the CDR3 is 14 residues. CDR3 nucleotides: TGCAGTGCTAGTCTCGGGACAGGGAGGTCACCCCTCCACTTT. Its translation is CSASLGTGRSPLHF.

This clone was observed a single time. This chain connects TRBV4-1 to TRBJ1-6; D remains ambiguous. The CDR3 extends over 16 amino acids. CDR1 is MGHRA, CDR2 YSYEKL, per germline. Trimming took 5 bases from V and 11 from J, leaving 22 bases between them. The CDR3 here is CASSTGLRRGNAPLHF. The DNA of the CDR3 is TGCGCCAGCAGCACTGGCTTGCGGCGGGGTAACGCACCCCTCCACTTT.

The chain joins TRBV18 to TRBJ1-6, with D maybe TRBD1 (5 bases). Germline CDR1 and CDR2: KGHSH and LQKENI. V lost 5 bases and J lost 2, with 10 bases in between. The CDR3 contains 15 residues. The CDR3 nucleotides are TGTGCCAGCTCAGCTACAGGAGCCTATAATTCACCCCTCCACTTT. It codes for CASSATGAYNSPLHF.

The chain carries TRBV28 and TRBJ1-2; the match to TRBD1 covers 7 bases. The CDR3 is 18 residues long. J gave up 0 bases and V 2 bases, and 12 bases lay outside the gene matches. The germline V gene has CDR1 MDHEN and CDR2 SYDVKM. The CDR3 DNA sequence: TGTGCCAGCAGTTTAGAGGGACAGTTCGGGTCCTCTAACTATGGCTACACCTTC. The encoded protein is CASSLEGQFGSSNYGYTF.

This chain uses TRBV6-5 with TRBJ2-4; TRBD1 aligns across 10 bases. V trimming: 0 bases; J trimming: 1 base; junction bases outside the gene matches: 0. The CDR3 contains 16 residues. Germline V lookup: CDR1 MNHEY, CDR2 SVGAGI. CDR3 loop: CASSYSGQGAKNIQYF. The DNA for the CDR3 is TGTGCCAGCAGTTACTCGGGACAGGGGGCCAAAAACATTCAGTACTTC.

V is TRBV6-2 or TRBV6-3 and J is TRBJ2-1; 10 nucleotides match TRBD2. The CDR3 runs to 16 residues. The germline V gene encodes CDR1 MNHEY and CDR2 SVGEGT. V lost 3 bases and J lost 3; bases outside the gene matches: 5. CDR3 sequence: CASSYGSSGGYNEQFF. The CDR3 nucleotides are TGTGCCAGCAGTTATGGGTCTAGCGGGGGCTACAATGAGCAGTTCTTC.

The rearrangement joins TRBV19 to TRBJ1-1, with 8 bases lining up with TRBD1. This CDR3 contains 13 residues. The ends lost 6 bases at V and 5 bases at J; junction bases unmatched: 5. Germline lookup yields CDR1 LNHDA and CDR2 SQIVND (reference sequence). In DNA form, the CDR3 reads TGTGCCAGTAGACGACGACAGGGGACTGAAGCTTTCTTT. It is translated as CASRRRQGTEAFF.

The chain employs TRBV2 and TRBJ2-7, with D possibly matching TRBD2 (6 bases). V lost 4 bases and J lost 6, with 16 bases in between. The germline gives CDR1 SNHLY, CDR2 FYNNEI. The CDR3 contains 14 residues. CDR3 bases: TGTGCCAGCAGTGGAGATGGGGGGACGGCCGAGCAGTACTTC. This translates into CASSGDGGTAEQYF.

The CDR3 reads CASGEDQETQYF. The CDR3 nucleotides read TGTGCCAGTGGGGAGGATCAAGAGACCCAGTACTTC. The chain has TRBV11-2 and TRBJ2-5, with D tentatively TRBD2 (6 bases). The CDR3 consists of 12 residues. The ends were cut back, 9 bases at V and 2 bases at J, with 10 bases in the middle. The germline CDR1 and CDR2 sequences are SGHAT and FQNNGV. The entire variable domain, with the rest obtained from reference TRBV11-2 and TRBJ2-5, is as follows: EAGVAQSPRYKIIEKRQSVAFWCNPISGHATLYWYQQILGQGPKLLIQFQNNGVVDDSQLPKDRFSAERLKGVDSTLKIQPAKLEDSAVYLCASGEDQETQYFGPGTRLLVL.

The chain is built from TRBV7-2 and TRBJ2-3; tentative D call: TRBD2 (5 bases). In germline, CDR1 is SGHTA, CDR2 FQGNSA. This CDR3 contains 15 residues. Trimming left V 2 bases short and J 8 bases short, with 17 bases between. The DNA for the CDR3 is TGTGCCAGCAGCTTATTGCCTCCTCCACGGGGTACGCAGTATTTT. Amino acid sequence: CASSLLPPPRGTQYF. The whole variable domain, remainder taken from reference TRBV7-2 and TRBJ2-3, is GAGVSQSPSNKVTEKGKDVELRCDPISGHTALYWYRQSLGQGLEFLIYFQGNSAPDKSGLPSDRFSAERTGGSVSTLTIQRTQQEDSAVYLCASSLLPPPRGTQYFGPGTRLTVL.